This T cell receptor beta chain was sequenced for a study of identifying expanded T cells in peripheral blood. Only in-frame clones appear in the TCRdb table, and some are missing; sequencing was by immunoSEQ multiplex PCR. The data contain around 91,000 clones, about nine tenths of them singletons. V lost 3 bases and J lost 6, with 11 bases in between. CDR1 MNHEY and CDR2 SMNVEV come from the germline V gene (reference sequence). The CDR3 runs 14 residues. This sequence was found in a person aged 18 to 70 in good health. The sequencing sample was made of blood. V usage is TRBV27 and J usage is TRBJ1-4; no definite D call. The CDR3 loop reads CASSLGGSDEKLFF. DNA for the CDR3: TGTGCCAGCAGTTTGGGAGGGTCCGATGAAAAACTGTTTTTT.